The present entry profiles one T cell receptor beta chain with its context. These data are taken from a study of blood T cell repertoires in COVID-19. As for the study in general: COVID-19 samples collected from the United States, Italy and Spain covered acute and convalescent phases. The analysed material was cDNA or gDNA that came from T cells, B-cell-depleted T cells, or PBMCs.

TCRdb keeps only in-frame clones here, not all; method: immunoSEQ multiplex PCR. The sample carries some 270,000 clones, 75% to 90% recorded once. This CDR3 is built from 12 residues. CDR1 is MNHNS, CDR2 SASEGT, per germline. Trimming removed 3 bases from V and 9 bases from J, with 11 bases in between. This receptor was identified in a man aged 45-60 years with acute or convalescent COVID-19. The V call is TRBV6-1, the J call TRBJ1-1; D gene ambiguous. The sample consisted of peripheral blood. The CDR3 DNA sequence: TGTGCCAGCAGTGAGCCGACACGGCAAGCTTTCTTT. This translates into CASSEPTRQAFF.